These T cell receptor beta chains were read from a single sample in a study of beta chain features in type 1 diabetes. TCRdb keeps only in-frame clones here, not all; method: immunoSEQ multiplex PCR. This sample has 400,000 to 600,000 clones, with over 25% found just once. The sequenced material came from naive CD4+ T cells from blood. All receptors come from a man younger than 30 in good health. CDR3s include the opening cysteine and the closing phenylalanine or tryptophan. A D gene is named only where the DNA matches it firmly. The size field is filled for only some rows; it gives once, few, many or a size class.

-	TRBD1	TRBJ2-7	TRBV29-1	TGCAGCGGATCCGGGACAGGGGGATCCTACGAGCAGTACTTC	CSGSGTGGSYEQYF
few	-	TRBJ2-4	TRBV19	TGTGCCAGTAGTAGACGAGGGGACGGAGGGCTACTAGCCAAAAACATTCAGTACTTC	CASSRRGDGGLLAKNIQYF
few	-	TRBJ2-2	TRBV25-1	TGTGCCAGCACCGAAAGGGACACCTTCACCGGGGAGCTGTTTTTT	CASTERDTFTGELFF
-	TRBD1	TRBJ1-1	TRBV10-3	TGTGCCATCAGAAAGACAGGGATAGACACTGAAGCTTTCTTT	CAIRKTGIDTEAFF
-	TRBD1	TRBJ1-4	TRBV7-9	TGTGCCAGCAGCTTAGGGGACAGGGTGGATGAAAAACTGTTTTTT	CASSLGDRVDEKLFF
few	TRBD1	TRBJ2-5	TRBV4-3	TGCGCCAGCAGCCAGGACAGGGTCCGCGGGACCCAGTACTTC	CASSQDRVRGTQYF
few	-	TRBJ2-1	TRBV2	TGTGCCAGCAGTCCGATGACCCGTGAGCAGTTCTTC	CASSPMTREQFF
-	TRBD2	TRBJ2-7	TRBV4-3	TGCGCCAGCAGCCAAGCGGCTAGCGGGAGTATCCACGAGCAGTACTTC	CASSQAASGSIHEQYF
-	-	TRBJ2-5	TRBV30	TGTGCCTGGAGTGTACAATCGGAGACCCAGTACTTC	CAWSVQSETQYF
-	-	TRBJ1-2	TRBV5-6	TGTGCCAGCAGCCCCGGTCCCTATGGCTACACCTTC	CASSPGPYGYTF
-	-	TRBJ2-2	TRBV28	TGTGCCAGCAGTTTACTCGGACTCGGGGAGCTGTTTTTT	CASSLLGLGELFF
-	TRBD1	TRBJ2-7	TRBV6-6	TGTGCCAGCAGTTCCGGGACAGGGGGTTCCTACGAGCAGTACTTC	CASSSGTGGSYEQYF
few	TRBD2	TRBJ2-7	TRBV4-2	TGTGCCAGCAGCCAAGGGGCTAGCGGTTACGAGCAGTACTTC	CASSQGASGYEQYF
-	TRBD2	TRBJ2-7	TRBV9	TGTGCCAGCAGCGTAGGTCTAGCGGGGGGCTACGAGCAGTACTTC	CASSVGLAGGYEQYF
-	TRBD1	TRBJ2-7	TRBV4-1	TGCGCCAGCAGCCAGCCGGGACAGGGTCTTGGGGAGCAGTACTTC	CASSQPGQGLGEQYF
-	TRBD1	TRBJ2-1	TRBV7-2	TGTGCCAGCAGCCTTAGGGGGCGTACCCCCTCCCATGAGCAGTTCTTC	CASSLRGRTPSHEQFF
few	-	TRBJ2-1	TRBV28	TGTGCCAGCAGTTTTCTCTGGAATGAGCAGTTCTTC	CASSFLWNEQFF
few	-	TRBJ2-4	TRBV7-2	TGTGCCAGCAGCTCCGCCAGACCGGGTACGACGTACTTC	CASSSARPGTTYF
once	-	TRBJ2-1	TRBV6-1	TGTGCCAGCAGGCCAGTGATGGGCTCTAATGAGCAGTTCTTC	CASRPVMGSNEQFF
-	TRBD2	TRBJ2-1	TRBV29-1	TGCAGCGTGCTTTCGCCTAGCGGGACGCGTGGGAAGCAGTTCTTC	CSVLSPSGTRGKQFF
-	TRBD2	TRBJ2-3	TRBV29-1	TGCAGCGTTGAGGGACTAGCGGGCCTCACAGATACGCAGTATTTT	CSVEGLAGLTDTQYF
few	TRBD2	TRBJ2-1	TRBV29-1	TGCAGCGTCGGGATTAGCGGGATGTCCTACAATGAGCAGTTCTTC	CSVGISGMSYNEQFF
-	TRBD2	TRBJ2-7	TRBV7-2	TGTGCCAGCAGCCTGACTAGCGGCTCCTACGAGCAGTACTTC	CASSLTSGSYEQYF
-	-	TRBJ2-2	TRBV30	TGTGCCTGGACAGGGACCGGGGAGCTGTTTTTT	CAWTGTGELFF
-	-	TRBJ1-4	TRBV29-1	TGCAGCGTCCGCCGGGGGGCGCCTAATGAAAAACTGTTTTTT	CSVRRGAPNEKLFF
-	-	TRBJ2-5	TRBV30	TGTGCCTGGAGTGTACGCAGGAACCAAGAGACCCAGTACTTC	CAWSVRRNQETQYF
few	TRBD1	TRBJ2-3	TRBV29-1	TGCAGCGTCCGGGACAGCCTTCGAGCAGATACGCAGTATTTT	CSVRDSLRADTQYF
-	-	TRBJ2-7	TRBV15	TGTGCCACCAGCAGAGAAGGACGGAGCTCCTACGAGCAGTACTTC	CATSREGRSSYEQYF
few	TRBD1	TRBJ1-2	TRBV6-5	TGTGCCAGCAGTTGGGACAGGGAAGATGGCTACACCTTC	CASSWDREDGYTF
few	-	TRBJ2-1	TRBV14	TGTGCCAGCAGCCAAGGGGGGTTCCCGACTAGGGGCAATGAGCAGTTCTTC	CASSQGGFPTRGNEQFF
few	-	TRBJ2-1	TRBV25-1	TGTGCCAGCAGTGAATGGGGTTATCGTAGTGAGCAGTTCTTC	CASSEWGYRSEQFF
-	TRBD2	TRBJ2-1	TRBV28	TGTGCCAGCAGCCCCGGACTAGCGGGAGGTAATGAGCAGTTCTTC	CASSPGLAGGNEQFF
-	-	TRBJ1-1	TRBV30	TGTGCCTCCAGTCACACTGAAGCTTTCTTT	CASSHTEAFF
once	-	TRBJ2-5	TRBV18	TGTGCCAGCTCGCCCCGGGACTTCCAAGAGACCCAGTACTTC	CASSPRDFQETQYF
-	TRBD2	TRBJ2-3	TRBV27	TGTGCCAGCAGTTTGGGCCTTACTAGCGGGAGTACAGATACGCAGTATTTT	CASSLGLTSGSTDTQYF
-	TRBD1	TRBJ2-5	TRBV5-6	TGTGCCAGCAGCTCGACAGGGGCCCACCAAGAGACCCAGTACTTC	CASSSTGAHQETQYF
few	TRBD2	TRBJ2-2	TRBV5-4	TGTGCCAGCAGCTTGGGGCCCGGGAGGGTAAACACCGGGGAGCTGTTTTTT	CASSLGPGRVNTGELFF
few	TRBD1	TRBJ2-1	TRBV5-4	TGTGCCAGCAGCTCGGACAGGAACAATGAGCAGTTCTTC	CASSSDRNNEQFF
-	-	TRBJ2-1	TRBV5-1	TGCGCCAGCAGCTTGGGCAGGGGTAATTACAATGAGCAGTTCTTC	CASSLGRGNYNEQFF
few	-	TRBJ2-3	TRBV4-3	TGCGCCAGCAGCCGAGGGGGGAGGACCAACACAGATACGCAGTATTTT	CASSRGGRTNTDTQYF
few	-	TRBJ1-2	TRBV7-9	TGTGCCAGCAGTTCTCCTGACAGCAACTATGGCTACACCTTC	CASSSPDSNYGYTF
few	TRBD2	TRBJ2-5	TRBV25-1	TGTGCCAGCAGTGGGCGACTAGCGGCAGAGACCCAGTACTTC	CASSGRLAAETQYF
-	TRBD1	TRBJ1-4	TRBV15	TGTGCCACCAGCAGAGATCAGACAGGGAATGAAAAACTGTTTTTT	CATSRDQTGNEKLFF
-	-	TRBJ2-5	TRBV2	TGTGCCAGCAGTGAAGCGCTTCAAGAGACCCAGTACTTC	CASSEALQETQYF
few	TRBD2	TRBJ2-3	TRBV30	TGTGCCTGGATGGGGGGGATACGGGAGGGCCGCACAGATACGCAGTATTTT	CAWMGGIREGRTDTQYF
-	-	TRBJ2-1	TRBV29-1	TGCAGCGTGTACATCGGAGATCGGCAGTTCTTC	CSVYIGDRQFF